The clone carrying this TCR beta chain was counted ten times or more. This record comes from a study of T-cell reconstitution after alpha-beta-depleted transplantation in children. This CDR3 comprises 17 residues. Germline CDR1 reads MNHEY; CDR2 reads SMNVEV (reference sequence). Trimming removed 0 bases at V and 2 bases at J, with 14 bases between. Unique molecular identifiers were incorporated into the prepared TCRbeta library. TCRdb used MiXCR to reprocess the PCR reads, holding one entry per CDR3 protein. The sample includes about 200,000 distinct CDR3 sequences, about 7% seen only once; the top ten take 5.5% to 6.5%.

This receptor was taken from a boy under 10 years old with acute lymphoblastic leukemia, due to receive a stem cell transplant. The material sequenced was PBMCs, taken before TCRalphabeta/CD19-depleted stem cell transplant. This chain joins TRBV27 and TRBJ2-1; the D call may be TRBD1 or TRBD2 (5 bases each). CDR3 in amino acids: CASSLSISGTPYNEQFF. The CDR3 region has the DNA TGTGCCAGCAGTTTATCGATCTCAGGGACGCCCTACAATGAGCAGTTCTTC.